These 21 T cell receptor beta chains were sequenced from one sample in a study of blood T cell repertoires in COVID-19. The assay was immunoSEQ multiplex PCR, and TCRdb's table has in-frame clones only and misses some. The sample has hundreds of thousands of clones; about 87% are singletons. Material for sequencing was peripheral blood. These receptors originate from a human donor in a cohort sampled during active COVID-19.

The CDR3 loop is CSVVLAEPYEQYF. The CDR3 nucleotides read TGCAGCGTTGTGTTAGCGGAACCCTACGAGCAGTACTTC. This sequence joins TRBV29-1 and TRBJ2-7, with TRBD2 as a possible D gene (6 bases). Germline values: CDR1 SQVTM, CDR2 ANQGSEA. Trimming took off 4 bases at V and 2 bases at J, with 12 bases between the two ends. The CDR3 contains 13 residues.

The CDR3 region is CASSSGRVRYGYTF. CDR3 sequence (DNA): TGCGCCAGCAGCTCCGGGAGGGTCCGCTATGGCTACACCTTC. V and J are TRBV5-1 and TRBJ1-2; D is unclear. CDR3 length: 14 residues. Per the germline V gene, CDR1 is SGHRS and CDR2 is YFSETQ. The V end was cut by 3 bases, the J end by 4 bases, with 13 bases between. The whole variable domain, filled in from reference TRBV5-1 and TRBJ1-2, reads KAGVTQTPRYLIKTRGQQVTLSCSPISGHRSVSWYQQTPGQGLQFLFEYFSETQRNKGNFPGRFSGRQFSNSRSEMNVSTLELGDSALYLCASSSGRVRYGYTFGSGTRLTVV.

This clone showed up just a few times. The V gene is TRBV28, the J gene TRBJ1-4; D is perhaps TRBD1 (6 bases). Trimming removed 3 bases from V and 5 bases from J, with 19 bases in between. Per the germline V gene, CDR1 is MDHEN and CDR2 is SYDVKM. This CDR3 comprises 17 residues. As DNA, the CDR3 is TGTGCCAGCAGTTTTGCCGTGGAGGGGGGGGTCAATGAAAAACTGTTTTTT. This sequence encodes CASSFAVEGGVNEKLFF. Complete variable domain (other parts from reference TRBV28 and TRBJ1-4): DVKVTQSSRYLVKRTGEKVFLECVQDMDHENMFWYRQDPGLGLRLIYFSYDVKMKEKGDIPEGYSVSREKKERFSLILESASTNQTSMYLCASSFAVEGGVNEKLFFGSGTQLSVL.

CDR3 sequence: CASSLGPTKNTGELFF. The CDR3 nucleotides read TGCGCCAGCAGCTTGGGTCCTACCAAGAACACCGGGGAGCTGTTTTTT. The J gene is TRBJ2-2, the V gene TRBV5-1; D call uncertain. Germline-derived CDR1 and CDR2 are SGHRS and YFSETQ. Trimming stripped 0 bases from V and 1 base from J, with 10 bases between. This CDR3 contains 16 residues.

The chain couples TRBV6-5 to TRBJ2-5; D possibly corresponds to TRBD2 (6 bases). CDR1 MNHEY and CDR2 SVGAGI come from the germline V gene. Trimming removed 0 bases from V and 5 bases from J, with 13 bases in between. The CDR3 spans 15 residues. Here the CDR3 reads CASSYSGGKPETQYF. The CDR3 DNA follows: TGTGCCAGCAGTTACTCTGGCGGGAAGCCGGAGACCCAGTACTTC.

This clone appeared a single time. This chain joins TRBV11-2 and TRBJ2-1; TRBD1 matches 10 bases. After removal of 5 bases from V and 4 bases from J, the junction contained 5 bases not matched to a gene. The CDR3 is made up of 15 amino acids. Looked up from germline, CDR1 is SGHAT and CDR2 is FQNNGV. The CDR3 bases are TGTGCCAGCAGCGGAGGGACAGGGGTTTACAATGAGCAGTTCTTC. Its protein product is CASSGGTGVYNEQFF.

The chain uses TRBV2 and TRBJ1-4; D gene unclear. The germline gives CDR1 SNHLY, CDR2 FYNNEI. V lost 6 bases and J 6 bases, leaving 17 bases between the germline ends. The CDR3 is made up of 15 amino acids. The CDR3, as DNA: TGTGCCAGCAGCGGTTCATCAGGCGCCTATGAAAAACTGTTTTTT. Amino acid sequence: CASSGSSGAYEKLFF. Full variable domain (outside the CDR3, taken from reference TRBV2 and TRBJ1-4): EPEVTQTPSHQVTQMGQEVILRCVPISNHLYFYWYRQILGQKVEFLVSFYNNEISEKSEIFDDQFSVERPDGSNFTLKIRSTKLEDSAMYFCASSGSSGAYEKLFFGSGTQLSVL.

The J gene is TRBJ2-5, the V gene TRBV20-1; a possible D gene is TRBD2 (5 bases). V was pared by 3 bases and J by 2 bases, with 19 bases between. CDR3 length: 16 residues. The germline V gene has CDR1 DFQATT and CDR2 SNEGSKA (reference sequence). The CDR3 reads CSASPLLGKLQETQYF. In DNA, the CDR3 is TGCAGTGCTAGTCCTCTACTAGGCAAGCTTCAAGAGACCCAGTACTTC.

This sequence joins TRBV6-6 and TRBJ2-3, with 7 nucleotides matching TRBD1. The germline CDR1 and CDR2 sequences are MNHNY and SVGAGI (reference sequence). J lost 0 bases, V lost 5 bases, and 20 bases had no gene match. This CDR3 has 20 amino acids. The DNA for the CDR3 is TGTGCCAGCAGTGGATCTAGAGGGGGCGGTGGGTTAAGAAGCACAGATACGCAGTATTTT. Amino acids: CASSGSRGGGGLRSTDTQYF.

This clone was counted only a few times. This chain connects TRBV27 to TRBJ2-1; tentatively, D is TRBD1 (6 bases). Germline V gene lookup returns CDR1 MNHEY and CDR2 SMNVEV (reference sequence). The CDR3 extends over 17 amino acids. Trimming stripped 6 bases from V and 7 bases from J, with 25 bases between. In nucleotides, the CDR3 is TGTGCCAGCAGAGAGAACAACAGACAGGTTGTGTCGAATGAGCAGTTCTTC. Its translation is CASRENNRQVVSNEQFF.

V is TRBV5-5 and J is TRBJ1-1, with D unresolved. The CDR3 contains 14 residues. The germline gives CDR1 SGHKS, CDR2 YYEKEE (reference sequence). Trimming left V 3 bases short and J 0 bases short, with 9 bases between. CDR3 residues: CASSWTGMNTEAFF. The CDR3 DNA reads TGTGCCAGCAGCTGGACGGGGATGAACACTGAAGCTTTCTTT.

The chain combines TRBV19 with TRBJ2-7; 8 bases fit TRBD1. The V gene end was trimmed by 5 bases and the J gene end by 3 bases; junction bases not matched to a gene: 9. Germline V gene lookup returns CDR1 LNHDA and CDR2 SQIVND (reference sequence). The CDR3 is 15 amino acids. In DNA, the CDR3 is TGTGCCAGTAGTCCCCAGGGGGCTGAGGGCTACGAGCAGTACTTC. Amino acid sequence: CASSPQGAEGYEQYF.

This rearrangement joins TRBV5-1 to TRBJ2-3; 9 nucleotides align to TRBD2. Trimming at V came to 2 bases and at J to 4 bases, leaving 2 bases not matched to a gene. The CDR3 contains 14 residues. Germline V gives CDR1 SGHRS, CDR2 YFSETQ. Written as DNA, the CDR3 is TGCGCCAGCAGCTTTAGCGGGAGCCCAGATACGCAGTATTTT. Protein product: CASSFSGSPDTQYF.

The sample holds a few counts of this clone. V usage is TRBV2 and J usage is TRBJ1-5; unclear D gene. Germline loops: CDR1 SNHLY, CDR2 FYNNEI. V was trimmed by 3 bases and J by 5 bases, leaving 11 bases between them. This CDR3 contains 14 residues. This CDR3 reads CASSEGRSYQPQHF. The CDR3 DNA reads as TGTGCCAGCAGTGAGGGGAGGAGTTATCAGCCCCAGCATTTT.

V gene TRBV6-2 or TRBV6-3 combines with J gene TRBJ2-7; no definite D call. Looked up from germline, CDR1 is MNHEY and CDR2 is SVGEGT. V was cut by 6 bases and J by 2 bases, with 11 bases left in between. CDR3 size: 13 residues. The chain's CDR3 is CASSPAGPYEQYF. CDR3 in DNA: TGTGCCAGCAGCCCCGCCGGTCCCTACGAGCAGTACTTC.

The chain carries TRBV19 and TRBJ2-6, with 9 bases lining up with TRBD1. The length of the CDR3 is 16 residues. CDR1 is LNHDA and CDR2 is SQIVND in the germline V gene (reference sequence). The V and J ends lost 7 bases and 2 bases, in that order; junction bases with no gene match: 6. The CDR3: CASNSGTGTGANVLTF. In DNA, the CDR3 is TGTGCCAGTAACTCCGGGACAGGGACTGGGGCCAACGTCCTGACTTTC.

This chain joins TRBV5-1 and TRBJ1-6; a possible D gene is TRBD1 (5 bases). This CDR3 has 15 residues. Trimming removed 4 bases at V and 5 bases at J, with 13 bases between. CDR1 is SGHRS and CDR2 is YFSETQ in the germline V gene. In DNA, the CDR3 is TGCGCCAGCAGCCCCGGGGGGACTAATAATTCACCCCTCCACTTT. Amino acid sequence: CASSPGGTNNSPLHF.

The chain couples TRBV12-2 to TRBJ1-5; the table's D call, TRBD1, was not checked against the DNA. TRBV12-2 is assigned pseudogene status. This CDR3 has 14 residues. The CDR3 here is CASRPGQGNQPQHF. The CDR3 region has the DNA TGTGCAAGTCGCCCCGGACAGGGAAATCAGCCCCAGCATTTT.

The chain has TRBV5-1 and TRBJ2-1; TRBD2 matches 14 bases. The length of the CDR3 is 15 residues. The trim removed 4 bases at V and 15 bases at J, leaving 12 bases unmatched. The germline CDR1 and CDR2 sequences are SGHRS and YFSETQ. DNA of the CDR3: TGCGCCAGCAGCCCCACGGGACTAGCGGGAGCGGTAGGGTTCTTC. It yields the protein CASSPTGLAGAVGFF.

V is TRBV7-3 and J is TRBJ1-2; possibly TRBD1 for D (6 bases). Germline CDR1 and CDR2: SGHTA and FQGTGA. The germline V and J ends were trimmed by 4 bases and 0 bases, with 21 bases remaining between them. CDR3 length: 18 residues. The CDR3 nucleotides read TGTGCCAGCAGCTCGGCCCCCTCCGACAGGATAGCTAACTATGGCTACACCTTC. It codes for CASSSAPSDRIANYGYTF. Full variable domain (rest looked up from reference TRBV7-3 and TRBJ1-2): GAGVSQTPSNKVTEKGKYVELRCDPISGHTALYWYRQSLGQGPEFLIYFQGTGAADDSGLPNDRFFAVRPEGSVSTLKIQRTERGDSAVYLCASSSAPSDRIANYGYTFGSGTRLTVV.

The chain has TRBV3-1 (or the pseudogene TRBV3-2) and TRBJ2-1; 11 nucleotides agree with TRBD2. V gave up 4 bases and J gave up 2 bases; unmatched junction bases: 4. CDR1 and CDR2 (germline): LGHDT, YNNKEL (reference sequence). The CDR3 is made up of 16 amino acids. The CDR3 sequence is CASSPKLAGAYNEQFF. Written as DNA, the CDR3 is TGTGCCAGCAGCCCAAAACTAGCGGGGGCCTACAATGAGCAGTTCTTC.